This T cell receptor (beta chain) derives from a study of a mutant IDH1 vaccine in newly diagnosed glioma. Looking at the study overall: Most patients had received both radiotherapy and temozolomide, the prior options being radiotherapy, temozolomide, or both.

Time point noted: week 35, safety follow-up. A 20-mer mutant IDH1 peptide at 300 ug was injected subcutaneously with topical imiquimod. Each patient was administered eight vaccinations, scheduled in weeks 1, 3, 5, 7, 11, 15, 19 and 23. This clone was seen just once. Its cognate antigen is unknown. TCRdb keeps only in-frame clones here, not all; method: immunoSEQ multiplex PCR. Among tens of thousands of clones listed, 80% to 90% were seen once. Trimming shortened V by 4 bases and J by 2 bases, and 8 bases separated the two germline ends. The germline V gene has CDR1 SEHNR and CDR2 FQNEAQ (reference sequence). CDR3 size: 13 residues.

This clonotype originated in a man aged 35-49 years with glioma. This sample comprised PBMCs, obtained from a glioma patient whose treatment included an IDH1 peptide vaccine. This chain connects TRBV7-9 to TRBJ2-5, with D possibly being TRBD2 (6 bases). CDR3 sequence reads: CASSWGLQETQYF. The CDR3 DNA follows: TGTGCCAGCAGCTGGGGACTGCAAGAGACCCAGTACTTC.